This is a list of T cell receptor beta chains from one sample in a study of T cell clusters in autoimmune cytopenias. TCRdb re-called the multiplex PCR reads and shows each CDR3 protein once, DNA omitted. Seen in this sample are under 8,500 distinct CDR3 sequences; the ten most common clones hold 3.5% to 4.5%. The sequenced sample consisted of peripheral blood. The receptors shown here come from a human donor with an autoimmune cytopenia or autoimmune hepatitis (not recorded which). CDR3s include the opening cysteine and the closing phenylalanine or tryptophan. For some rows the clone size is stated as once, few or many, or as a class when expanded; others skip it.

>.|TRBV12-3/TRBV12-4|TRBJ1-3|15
CASSWGQGQGNTIYF
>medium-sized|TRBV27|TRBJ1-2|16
CASSLNIPAGRGGYTF
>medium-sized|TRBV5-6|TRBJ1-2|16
CASSLFSRTGPYGYTF
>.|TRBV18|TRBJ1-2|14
CASSPGRATYGYTF
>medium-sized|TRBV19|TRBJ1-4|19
CASSMPDRTGGGGDEKLFF
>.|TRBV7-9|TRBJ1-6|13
CASSFQLGSPLHF
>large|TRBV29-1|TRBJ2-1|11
CSVDGWNEQFF
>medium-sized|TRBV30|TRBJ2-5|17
CAWSVVFTGLPQETQYF
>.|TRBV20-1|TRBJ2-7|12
CSARPQGYEQYF
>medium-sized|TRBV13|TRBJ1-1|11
CASSSDTEAFF
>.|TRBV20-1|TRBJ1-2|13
CSARDSFSHGYTF
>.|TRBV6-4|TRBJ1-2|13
CASSRQGNYGYTF
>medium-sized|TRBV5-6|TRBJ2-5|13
CASSQGQQETQYF
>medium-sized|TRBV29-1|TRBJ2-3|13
CSATGLGPGTQYF
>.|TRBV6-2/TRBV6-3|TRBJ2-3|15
CASSERGTPADTQYF
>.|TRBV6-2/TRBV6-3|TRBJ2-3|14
CASYPDGNTDTQYF
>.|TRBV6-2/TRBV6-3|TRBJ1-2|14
CASSGTGTNYGYTF
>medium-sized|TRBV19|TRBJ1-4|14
CAAGQAATNEKLFF
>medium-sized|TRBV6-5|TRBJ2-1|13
CASGMTVYNEQFF
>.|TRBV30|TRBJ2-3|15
CAWSRARGGTDTQYF
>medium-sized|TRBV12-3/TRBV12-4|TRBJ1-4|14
CASSLRETNEKLFF
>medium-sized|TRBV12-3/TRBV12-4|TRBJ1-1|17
CASSLDSWVVGRTEAFF
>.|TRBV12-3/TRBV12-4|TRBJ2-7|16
CASSSQTGPPCYEQYF
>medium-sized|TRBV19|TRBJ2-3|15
CASSPLRTGTDTQYF
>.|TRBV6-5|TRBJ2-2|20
CASSGTPGLAGGLNTGELFF
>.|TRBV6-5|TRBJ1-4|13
CASSRDGNEKLFF
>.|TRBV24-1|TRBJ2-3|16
CATSDWDRGGVDTQYF
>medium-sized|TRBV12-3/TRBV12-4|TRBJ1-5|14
CASTPGPSNQPQHF
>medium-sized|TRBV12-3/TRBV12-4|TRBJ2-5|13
CASSLTEQETQYF
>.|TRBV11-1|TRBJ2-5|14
CASRLDAGRGTQYF
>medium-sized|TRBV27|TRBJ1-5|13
CASSLGNNQPQHF
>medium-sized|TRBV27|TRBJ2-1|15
CASSSRLAGGGEQFF
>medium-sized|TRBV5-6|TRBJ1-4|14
CASHRDRTNEKLFF
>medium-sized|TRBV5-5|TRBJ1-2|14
CASSLGTANYGYTF
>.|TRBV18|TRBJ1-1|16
CASSPPRQGLNTEAFF
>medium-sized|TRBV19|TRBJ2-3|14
CSSRRGLVTDTQYF
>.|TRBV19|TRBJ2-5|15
CASSPGLAETETQYF
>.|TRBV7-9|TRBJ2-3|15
CASSLVGVSTDTQYF
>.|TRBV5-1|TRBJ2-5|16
CASSLWGMAGQGTQYF